The 21 T cell receptor beta chains presented below share a single source sample, sequenced in a study of early T cells in non-severe SARS-CoV-2 infection (dated by TCRdb to 2020 to 2023). Library generation was performed with 5' RACE. The data were produced on a NextSeq 500. The public reads were quality trimmed at Q25 with fastp and then assembled into clones with MiXCR by TCRdb, keeping productive beta chains. Every CDR3 protein is listed once, alongside the most common genes and DNA of its rows. This sample lists about 77,000 distinct CDR3 sequences; 12% were detected once. About a sixth of the sample goes to the ten largest clones. The sample consisted of whole blood, taken at baseline. These receptors all stem from an adult who was a healthcare worker with PCR-confirmed SARS-CoV-2 infection or an uninfected control (not recorded which). The donor label of this sample is uncertain.

This clonotype was observed at least ten times. The rearrangement joins TRBV19 to TRBJ1-5; no clear D gene. This CDR3 has 13 amino acids. CDR1 and CDR2 (germline): LNHDA, SQIVND (reference sequence). The ends were cut back, 7 bases at V and 0 bases at J, with 7 bases in the middle. DNA for the CDR3: TGTGCCAGTAATGGCGGTAGCAATCAGCCCCAGCATTTT. Translated: CASNGGSNQPQHF.

The rearrangement joins TRBV10-3 to TRBJ2-3, with 8 bases identical to TRBD2. V lost 4 bases to trimming and J lost 1 base; unmatched junction nucleotides: 13. The length of the CDR3 is 18 residues. The V gene's germline CDR1 is ENHRY and CDR2 SYGVKD. In DNA form, the CDR3 reads TGTGCCATCAGTGTAGGGCTAGCGGGCTACGGCGGCACAGATACGCAGTATTTT. Its protein is CAISVGLAGYGGTDTQYF.

In this sample, this clonotype turned up a few times. The chain combines TRBV4-2 with TRBJ1-2; D not resolved. Germline values: CDR1 LGHNA, CDR2 YNFKEQ. The V end lost 0 bases, the J end lost 4 bases, and 15 bases lay between the germline ends. The CDR3 covers 16 residues. CDR3 in DNA: TGTGCCAGCAGCCAAGAAGAAGGGTCCCCCCCCTATGGCTACACCTTC. Its translation is CASSQEEGSPPYGYTF.

The rearrangement uses TRBV20-1 and TRBJ2-5, with a tentative D call TRBD1 (5 bases). The CDR3 loop spans 14 amino acids. CDR1 is DFQATT and CDR2 is SNEGSKA in the germline V gene (reference sequence). Between the trimmed V and J ends, which lost 3 bases and 6 bases, there was a span of 17 bases. The CDR3 DNA reads as TGCAGTGCTAGTGCCCAGGCAGGGTTGAAGACCCAGTACTTC. It specifies CSASAQAGLKTQYF.

The table lists this clonotype with a few counts. The rearrangement links TRBV15 to TRBJ2-1, with D possibly being TRBD2 (6 bases). V was shortened by 1 base and J by 5 bases, with 12 bases between the two germline ends. This CDR3 is 15 amino acids long. Germline CDR1 reads LNHNV; CDR2 reads YYDKDF (reference sequence). The CDR3 loop reads CATSRAGSGHNEQFF. The CDR3 coding sequence is TGTGCCACCAGCAGAGCTGGTAGCGGTCACAATGAGCAGTTCTTC. The full variable domain, in which reference TRBV15 and TRBJ2-1 provide the parts outside the CDR3, is DAMVIQNPRYQVTQFGKPVTLSCSQTLNHNVMYWYQQKSSQAPKLLFHYYDKDFNNEADTPDNFQSRRPNTSFCFLDIRSPGLGDTAMYLCATSRAGSGHNEQFFGPGTRLTVL.

This clonotype was seen a handful of times. The genes are TRBV12-3 or TRBV12-4 and TRBJ2-5, with 8 bases fitting TRBD1. Trimming removed 6 bases from V and 0 bases from J; junction bases left unmatched: 6. The CDR3 covers 15 residues. The DNA of the CDR3 is TGTGCCAGCAGCTCAGACAGGGGCTACCAAGAGACCCAGTACTTC. Translating gives CASSSDRGYQETQYF.

The sample holds a few counts of this clonotype. This chain uses TRBV7-2 with TRBJ2-3, with unresolved D. The CDR3 extends over 12 amino acids. V lost 5 bases to trimming and J lost 4 bases, with 7 bases between them. CDR1 and CDR2 (germline): SGHTA, FQGNSA. CDR3: CASSPRSDTQYF. The DNA for the CDR3 is TGTGCCAGCAGCCCCCGGTCAGATACGCAGTATTTT.

This chain links TRBV9 with TRBJ2-3, with a possible D match to TRBD2 (5 bases). CDR1 and CDR2 from the germline V gene are SGDLS and YYNGEE. V shed 3 bases and J shed 3 bases, with 14 bases lying between them. This CDR3 is 15 amino acids long. In nucleotides, the CDR3 is TGTGCCAGCAGCGGTACTGGAGCGGCGACAGATACGCAGTATTTT. Translated: CASSGTGAATDTQYF.

This clonotype was recorded a few times. The chain carries TRBV18 and TRBJ2-5; no clear D gene. V shed 4 bases and J shed 5 bases, with 23 bases lying between them. Looked up from germline, CDR1 is KGHSH and CDR2 is LQKENI. This CDR3 spans 17 amino acids. CDR3 nucleotide sequence: TGTGCCAGCTCACGGATTATGGGTCAGAGAAACCGGGAGACCCAGTACTTC. Its protein product is CASSRIMGQRNRETQYF.

This clonotype showed up many times. The chain uses TRBV7-9 and TRBJ2-1; 14 nucleotides align to TRBD2. Trimming cost V 5 bases and J 7 bases; bases outside gene matches: 10. Germline loops: CDR1 SEHNR, CDR2 FQNEAQ (reference sequence). The CDR3 spans 17 residues. As DNA, the CDR3 is TGTGCCAGCAGCCCGCCCGGGACTAGCGGGGGCGGGAATGAGCAGTTCTTC. This codes for CASSPPGTSGGGNEQFF.

This clonotype turned up a few times. The chain has TRBV15 and TRBJ2-7; TRBD1 matches 8 bases. The CDR3 length is 14 residues. V trimming: 5 bases; J trimming: 3 bases; junction bases outside the gene matches: 6. Germline values: CDR1 LNHNV, CDR2 YYDKDF (reference sequence). In DNA form, the CDR3 reads TGTGCCACCAGCGGACCGACAGGGGACTACGAGCAGTACTTC. This codes for CATSGPTGDYEQYF. Variable domain in full (rest from reference TRBV15 and TRBJ2-7): DAMVIQNPRYQVTQFGKPVTLSCSQTLNHNVMYWYQQKSSQAPKLLFHYYDKDFNNEADTPDNFQSRRPNTSFCFLDIRSPGLGDTAMYLCATSGPTGDYEQYFGPGTRLTVT.

This clonotype was recorded a few times. The chain combines TRBV7-6 with TRBJ2-1; no firm D call. Trimming removed 5 bases from V and 8 bases from J, with 10 bases in between. The CDR3 is 12 amino acids. The V gene's germline CDR1 is SGHVS and CDR2 FNYEAQ. The CDR3 DNA follows: TGTGCCAGCAGCCAAAGAGGCGATGAGCAGTTCTTC. Amino acid sequence: CASSQRGDEQFF. The whole variable domain, filled in from reference TRBV7-6 and TRBJ2-1, reads GAGVSQSPRYKVTKRGQDVALRCDPISGHVSLYWYRQALGQGPEFLTYFNYEAQQDKSGLPNDRFSAERPEGSISTLTIQRTEQRDSAMYRCASSQRGDEQFFGPGTRLTVL.

Many counts were recorded for this clonotype. V gene TRBV12-3 or TRBV12-4 combines with J gene TRBJ2-3; D not resolved. The V gene lost 3 bases and the J gene lost 5 bases, with 9 bases spanning the gap. This CDR3 has 13 residues. For the CDR3, the DNA is TGTGCCAGCAGTTTTGATAGAGGAGATACGCAGTATTTT. Translated, it gives CASSFDRGDTQYF.

This clonotype has just a few counts. V is TRBV5-1 and J is TRBJ2-7, with D possibly TRBD1 on 5 matching bases. The CDR3 extends over 14 amino acids. V shed 1 base and J shed 2 bases, with 10 bases lying between them. In germline, CDR1 is SGHRS, CDR2 YFSETQ. The CDR3 region is CASSLFDRAYEQYF. CDR3 DNA: TGCGCCAGCAGCTTGTTCGACAGAGCCTACGAGCAGTACTTC.

This sequence joins TRBV27 and TRBJ2-1; 10 nucleotides align to TRBD2. Germline V gene data show CDR1 as MNHEY and CDR2 as SMNVEV (reference sequence). This CDR3 is built from 16 residues. V trimming: 6 bases; J trimming: 8 bases; junction bases outside the gene matches: 13. CDR3 bases: TGTGCCAGCAGCCAATATAGCGGGGGGCCGAGGGATGAGCAGTTCTTC. Translation gives CASSQYSGGPRDEQFF.

The chain carries TRBV12-3 or TRBV12-4 and TRBJ1-2; 8 bases line up with TRBD1. V trimming: 6 bases; J trimming: 7 bases; junction bases outside the gene matches: 16. The CDR3 sequence is 16 residues long. CDR3 coding DNA: TGTGCCAGCAGCTTATCCCCCGACAGGGGATCTAGTGGCTACACCTTC. Translated: CASSLSPDRGSSGYTF.

This clonotype has ten or more counts. This sequence joins TRBV20-1 and TRBJ2-5; D possibly matches TRBD1 or TRBD2 (6 bases each). This CDR3 comprises 14 residues. Between the trimmed V and J ends, which lost 6 bases and 5 bases, there was a span of 19 bases. CDR1 is DFQATT, CDR2 SNEGSKA, per germline (reference sequence). The CDR3 loop is CSAVPPGAGETQYF. The CDR3 DNA sequence: TGCAGTGCCGTCCCCCCGGGGGCAGGCGAGACCCAGTACTTC.

The V call is TRBV2, the J call TRBJ2-3, with 7 bases lining up with TRBD1. The germline V gene has CDR1 SNHLY and CDR2 FYNNEI. J lost 1 base, V lost 3 bases, and 4 bases had no gene match. The CDR3 is 15 amino acids. The CDR3 nucleotides are TGTGCCAGCAGTGACATAAGGGGGCGCACAGATACGCAGTATTTT. Its protein product is CASSDIRGRTDTQYF.

In this sample, this clonotype turned up a few times. The V call is TRBV21-1, the J call TRBJ2-1; the D call TRBD1 from the table was never checked on the DNA. TRBV21-1 constitutes a pseudogene. This CDR3 contains 17 residues. CDR3 bases: TGTGCCAGCAGCGCGTCGTGGACAGGGCTGGGATACAATGAGCAGTTCTTC. It yields the protein CASSASWTGLGYNEQFF.

This clonotype was seen repeatedly, ten times or more. This chain uses TRBV4-1 with TRBJ2-2, with 7 bases aligning to TRBD2. Germline V gene data show CDR1 as MGHRA and CDR2 as YSYEKL. Trimming removed 7 bases from V and 0 bases from J; junction bases left unmatched: 2. CDR3 length: 14 amino acids. CDR3 sequence reads: CASTRGANTGELFF. The CDR3 nucleotides are TGCGCCAGCACTCGGGGGGCGAACACCGGGGAGCTGTTTTTT.

A few counts support this clonotype. The chain employs TRBV7-2 and TRBJ1-2; D gene uncertain. The CDR3 totals 14 residues. Germline V gives CDR1 SGHTA, CDR2 FQGNSA. The V end was cut by 5 bases, the J end by 3 bases, with 13 bases between. The CDR3 DNA is TGTGCCAGCAGCCCTTCGGACGGATACTATGGCTACACCTTC. Translation gives CASSPSDGYYGYTF. The full variable domain, in which reference TRBV7-2 and TRBJ1-2 provide the parts outside the CDR3, is GAGVSQSPSNKVTEKGKDVELRCDPISGHTALYWYRQSLGQGLEFLIYFQGNSAPDKSGLPSDRFSAERTGGSVSTLTIQRTQQEDSAVYLCASSPSDGYYGYTFGSGTRLTVV.